The clone carrying this TCR beta chain was counted once. This specimen comes from a study of blood T cell repertoires in COVID-19. There are 16 residues in the CDR3. Between the trimmed V and J ends, which lost 3 bases and 0 bases, there was a span of 10 bases. Per the germline V gene, CDR1 is SGDLS and CDR2 is YYNGEE. Profiling relied on immunoSEQ multiplex PCR, and the TCRdb table lists in-frame clones only, not all of them. Of approximately 300,000 clones in the sample, under 90% are singletons; the top ten hold about 5.2%. Cohort placement rested on clinical history that participants reported themselves. The study counted Cohort 3 donors as recovered given two negative PCRs, clearance, or symptom resolution.

This TCR came from a man aged 60 to 75 who had recovered from COVID-19. What was sequenced was PBMCs or T cells enriched from blood (not recorded which). The chain joins TRBV9 to TRBJ1-6; D is ambiguous. CDR3 nucleotides: TGTGCCAGCAGCGCAGGTACGAGCTCCTATAATTCACCCCTCCACTTT. The encoded protein is CASSAGTSSYNSPLHF.